This TCR beta chain was profiled in a study of Ad26.COV2.S vaccination and SARS-CoV-2 variants. The V end was cut by 4 bases, the J end by 7 bases, with 11 bases between. The CDR3 sequence is 14 residues long. Per germline, CDR1 MDHEN and CDR2 SYDVKM. In its sample, this clone was seen once. Regarding treatment: some 19 received Ad26.COV2.S at low or high dose, single or two shots; several received placebo; per-sample allocation not given. It was on day 63 after the first vaccine or placebo injection that samples were taken. Only in-frame clones appear in the TCRdb table, and some are missing; sequencing was by immunoSEQ multiplex PCR. The sample holds over 400,000 clones, approximately 89% seen once.

The chain employs TRBV28 and TRBJ1-6; D is unclear. This TCR was sampled from a person between 18 and 60 years old who received the Ad26.COV2.S COVID-19 vaccine or a placebo. The sequencing used peripheral blood, collected in a trial of Ad26.COV2.S vaccine versus placebo. The DNA of the CDR3 is TGTGCCAGCAGTTCTCCAGGTGCCAATTCACCCCTCCACTTT. Protein: CASSSPGANSPLHF.